The text below deals with one T cell receptor beta chain. The antigen is undetermined. This specimen comes from a study of T cells expressing NK-cell markers. Across the whole study: Cells sorted as CD3+CD56+NKG2C+, CD3+CD56+NKG2C- and CD3+CD56-NKG2C+ T cells supplied the TCR beta repertoires.

The germline V gene has CDR1 SGHRS and CDR2 YFSETQ. The CDR3 sequence is 17 residues long. Overall study results and limits: The CD3+CD56-NKG2C+ fraction was also led by these clonotypes in a few donors.

As the method of synthesis, 5'RACE template switching with UMIs yielded TCR beta cDNA. TCRdb reprocessed the 5' RACE reads, keeping one entry per CDR3 protein, no DNA. The sample's table shows roughly 150,000 distinct CDR3 sequences. The chain carries TRBV5-1 and TRBJ1-3. The TCR was taken from a man aged 18-75 years in good health. The sequenced sample was blood T cells: a sorted CD56 or NKG2C T cell subset, CD4+ or CD8+ T cells, or bulk PBMC T cells (not recorded which). The CDR3 here is CASSLNGGIYSGNTIYF. Full variable domain (missing parts from reference TRBV5-1 and TRBJ1-3): KAGVTQTPRYLIKTRGQQVTLSCSPISGHRSVSWYQQTPGQGLQFLFEYFSETQRNKGNFPGRFSGRQFSNSRSEMNVSTLELGDSALYLCASSLNGGIYSGNTIYFGEGSWLTVV.